This T cell receptor (beta chain) was observed in a study of blood T cell repertoires in COVID-19. The method was immunoSEQ multiplex PCR; TCRdb's version includes in-frame clones alone and lacks a portion of them. The table includes approximately 300,000 clones, 75% to 90% detected once. CDR3 length: 14 amino acids. V lost 1 base and J 7 bases, leaving 13 bases between the germline ends. The TCR comes from a woman in her thirties who had recovered from COVID-19. The specimen was PBMCs or T cells enriched from blood (not recorded which). The V gene is TRBV23-1, the J gene TRBJ1-1; tentatively, D is TRBD1 (5 bases). TRBV23-1 is marked as an open reading frame, function uncertain. The CDR3 here is CASSQLQGEFEAFF. The CDR3 region has the DNA TGCGCCAGCAGTCAATTGCAGGGCGAATTTGAAGCTTTCTTT.